What follows describes a single T cell receptor (beta chain). The target antigen is unknown. Germline-derived CDR1 and CDR2 are MNHEY and SVGEGT. The CDR3 runs 14 residues. The sample originates from a study of monozygotic twins with inflammatory bowel disease. Study-level results: For IBD patients, clonotypes shared with others were fewer than for healthy twins, especially with disease activity.

TCRdb reprocessed the 5' RACE reads and keeps a single row for each CDR3 protein, giving no DNA. The table lists over 110,000 distinct CDR3 sequences. The chain is built from TRBV6-2 or TRBV6-3 and TRBJ1-1. Sequencing used blood. The source is a human donor with ulcerative colitis or Crohn's disease, or a healthy co-twin of an affected twin (not recorded which). The CDR3 reads CASSPPPQGLKAFF.